This T cell receptor (beta chain) was found in a study of identical twins. Whole-study findings and limits: Fewer insertions were carried by abundant cord blood beta clonotypes, but none was seen in memory repertoires. Modelling approaches yielded underestimates of out-of-frame TCR alpha sharing between monozygotic twins.

One entry per CDR3 protein, called by TCRdb with MiXCR from the 5' RACE reads. This sample has about 190,000 distinct CDR3 sequences, with about 16% found just once. A note on this clonotype: No antigen is known for it.

With V trimmed by 7 bases and J by 3 bases, 5 bases remained unmatched. Germline CDR1 and CDR2: SQVTM and ANQGSEA. The CDR3 contains 13 residues. The data were also submitted as part of a second study, on T cells expressing NK-cell markers.

V is TRBV29-1 and J is TRBJ2-1; TRBD1 matches 8 bases. The sequence derives from a young woman in good health. Sequenced input: CD8+ T cells sorted from blood. The CDR3 loop is CSARTGIYNEQFF. The CDR3 DNA follows: TGCAGCGCTCGGACAGGGATCTACAATGAGCAGTTCTTC.